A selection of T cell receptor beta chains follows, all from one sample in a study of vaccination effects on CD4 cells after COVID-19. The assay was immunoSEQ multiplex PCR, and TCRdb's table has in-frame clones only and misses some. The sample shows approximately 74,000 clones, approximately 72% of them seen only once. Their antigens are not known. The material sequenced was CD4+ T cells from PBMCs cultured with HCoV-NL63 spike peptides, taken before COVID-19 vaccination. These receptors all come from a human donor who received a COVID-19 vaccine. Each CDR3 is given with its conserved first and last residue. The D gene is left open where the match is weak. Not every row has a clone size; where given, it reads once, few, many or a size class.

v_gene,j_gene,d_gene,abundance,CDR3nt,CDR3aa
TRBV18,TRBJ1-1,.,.,TGTGCCAGCTCGCGGGATATGAACACTGAAGCTTTCTTT,CASSRDMNTEAFF
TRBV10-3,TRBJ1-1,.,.,TGTGCCATCAGCCGGCCAGGGGACACTGAAGCTTTCTTT,CAISRPGDTEAFF
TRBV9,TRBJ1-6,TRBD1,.,TGTGCCAGCAGCGTAGGGAACAGGGGGGGTAATTCACCCCTCCACTTT,CASSVGNRGGNSPLHF
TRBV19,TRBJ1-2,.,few,TGTGCCAGTAGTAACCGAGACAGACTTAACTATGGCTACACCTTC,CASSNRDRLNYGYTF
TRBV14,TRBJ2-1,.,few,TGTGCCAGCAGCCGATGGACCGGAGAGAATGAGCAGTTCTTC,CASSRWTGENEQFF
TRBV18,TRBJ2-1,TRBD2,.,TGTGCCAGCTCACCAGAGTGGGCGGGGGGACCTGAGCAGTTCTTC,CASSPEWAGGPEQFF
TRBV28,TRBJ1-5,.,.,TGTGCCAGCAGTCCATTAGCGGGGTTCGTTCAGCCCCAGCATTTT,CASSPLAGFVQPQHF
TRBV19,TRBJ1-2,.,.,TGTGCCAGTAGTATAGTAGTACAGGGTTTTGGCTACACCTTC,CASSIVVQGFGYTF
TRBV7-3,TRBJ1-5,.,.,TGTGCCAGCAGCTCAGAGGACCGAAGCAATCAGCCCCAGCATTTT,CASSSEDRSNQPQHF
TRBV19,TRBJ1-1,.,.,TGTGCCAGTAGTATAGCGGGGGGGCTGTGGACTGAAGCTTTCTTT,CASSIAGGLWTEAFF
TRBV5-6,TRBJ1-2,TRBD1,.,TGTGCCAGCAGCGTCCGGGACAGGTCAGCTAACTATGGCTACACCTTC,CASSVRDRSANYGYTF
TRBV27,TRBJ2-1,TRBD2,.,TGTGCCAGCAGCGGACTAGCGGGAGGCTCCTACAATGAGCAGTTCTTC,CASSGLAGGSYNEQFF
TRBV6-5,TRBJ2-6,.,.,TGTGCCAGCAGTTGGGGCTCTGGGGCCAACGTCCTGACTTTC,CASSWGSGANVLTF
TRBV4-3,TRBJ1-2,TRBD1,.,TGCGCCAGCAGCCAAGGACAGGGGATATTTGGCTACACCTTC,CASSQGQGIFGYTF
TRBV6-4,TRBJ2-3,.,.,TGTGCCAGCAACAACGACCGGGAGACGCAGTATTTT,CASNNDRETQYF
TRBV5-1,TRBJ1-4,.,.,TGCGCCAGCAGCGCCGGGCCTACGGCAACTAATGAAAAACTGTTTTTT,CASSAGPTATNEKLFF
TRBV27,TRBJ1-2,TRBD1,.,TGTGCCAGCAGTTACCGACAGGGGCCAAACTATGGCTACACCTTC,CASSYRQGPNYGYTF
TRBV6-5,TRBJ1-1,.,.,TGTGCCAGCAGGCTGAACAGGGTTGGCGCTGAAGCTTTCTTT,CASRLNRVGAEAFF
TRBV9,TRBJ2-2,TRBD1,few,TGTGCCAGCAGCGTAGTGGGGACAGGGACCGGGGAGCTGTTTTTT,CASSVVGTGTGELFF
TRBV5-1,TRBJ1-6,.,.,TGCGCCAGCAGTGACGCGGGGAGTAGCTCCTATAATTCACCCCTCCACTTT,CASSDAGSSSYNSPLHF
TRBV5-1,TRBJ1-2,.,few,TGCGCCAGCAGCCCCACGACAGGAGACTATGGCTACACCTTC,CASSPTTGDYGYTF
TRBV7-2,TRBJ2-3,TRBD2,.,TGTGCCAGCATCCAGCTAGCGGGGGCAGCAGATACGCAGTATTTT,CASIQLAGAADTQYF
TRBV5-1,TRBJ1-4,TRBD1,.,TGCGCCAGCAGCCCGGGACAGGGGGACAGTATTGAAAAACTGTTTTTT,CASSPGQGDSIEKLFF
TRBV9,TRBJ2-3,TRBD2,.,TGTGCCAGCAGCGCTTCCGAACTAGCGGGGGGATCTTTTACAGATACGCAGTATTTT,CASSASELAGGSFTDTQYF
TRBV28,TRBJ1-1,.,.,TGTGCCAGCAGTGACATGATCACTGAAGCTTTCTTT,CASSDMITEAFF
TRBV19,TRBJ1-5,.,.,TGTGCCAGTAGTATGACGCAGCAATCAGAGCCCCAGCATTTT,CASSMTQQSEPQHF
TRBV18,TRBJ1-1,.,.,TGTGCCAGCTCCCCGACATGGAACACTGAAGCTTTCTTT,CASSPTWNTEAFF
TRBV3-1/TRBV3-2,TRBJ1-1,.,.,TGTGCCAGCAGCCAGGCGGGGGTCGGCACTGAAGCTTTCTTT,CASSQAGVGTEAFF
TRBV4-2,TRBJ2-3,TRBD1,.,TGTGCCAGCAGCCAAGATGGGGACAGGGCCGTTTTGGATACGCAGTATTTT,CASSQDGDRAVLDTQYF
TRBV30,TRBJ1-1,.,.,TGTGCCTGGAGTCCTTCGGGCCTAGGCACTGAAGCTTTCTTT,CAWSPSGLGTEAFF
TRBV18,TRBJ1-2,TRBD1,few,TGTGCCAGCTCACCCTGGACAGGGGATGGCTACACCTTC,CASSPWTGDGYTF
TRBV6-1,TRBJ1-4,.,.,TGTGCCAGCAGTGAAACGGGAAATCAACTGTTTTTT,CASSETGNQLFF
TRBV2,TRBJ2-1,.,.,TGTGCCAGCAGTGAAAGGGTAGGGTACAATGAGCAGTTCTTC,CASSERVGYNEQFF
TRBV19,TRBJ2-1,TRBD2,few,TGTGCCAGTAGTATGCTAGCGGGGGGAGGTGGTGAGCAGTTCTTC,CASSMLAGGGGEQFF
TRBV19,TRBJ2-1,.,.,TGTGCCAGTAGTAAGGCTAGCCCACCCTACAATGAGCAGTTCTTC,CASSKASPPYNEQFF
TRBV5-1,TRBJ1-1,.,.,TGCGCCAGCAGCCCTGGTCCCAGAGGGACTGAAGCTTTCTTT,CASSPGPRGTEAFF
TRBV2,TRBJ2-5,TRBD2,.,TGTGCCAGCAGGTGGTCGGGGGGGCGGGCGTCCGAGACCCAGTACTTC,CASRWSGGRASETQYF
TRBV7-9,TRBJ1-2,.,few,TGTGCCAGCAGCTTAGGGGGGGGCAGAGAAGACTATGGCTACACCTTC,CASSLGGGREDYGYTF
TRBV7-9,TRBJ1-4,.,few,TGTGCCAGCAGCTCAGGGTTAACTAATGAAAAACTGTTTTTT,CASSSGLTNEKLFF
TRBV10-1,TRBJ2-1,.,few,TGCGCCAGCAGTGAGTCGGACTACCCAGGTAATGAGCAGTTCTTC,CASSESDYPGNEQFF
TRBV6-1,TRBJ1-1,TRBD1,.,TGTGCCAGCAGTGAAAGGACAGGGAGGGCCACGATGAACACTGAAGCTTTCTTT,CASSERTGRATMNTEAFF
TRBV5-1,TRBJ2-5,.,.,TGCGCCAGCAGCTTGCAGGGAGAAGAGACCCAGTACTTC,CASSLQGEETQYF
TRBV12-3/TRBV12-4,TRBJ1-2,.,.,TGTGCCAGCAGTTTAGCGCAAGGCGGCTACACCTTC,CASSLAQGGYTF
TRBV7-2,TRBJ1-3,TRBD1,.,TGTGCCAGCAGCTTAGTCGGACAGGGGAGCGGCTCTGGAAACACCATATATTTT,CASSLVGQGSGSGNTIYF
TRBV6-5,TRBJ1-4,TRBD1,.,TGTGCCAGCAGTTACTCACCGGGACAGATAAAACTGTTTTTT,CASSYSPGQIKLFF
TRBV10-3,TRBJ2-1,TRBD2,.,TGTGCCATCAGTCCAGGTCGGACTAGCGGGGGGGCGCATGAGCAGTTCTTC,CAISPGRTSGGAHEQFF
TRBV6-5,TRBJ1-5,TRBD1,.,TGTGCCAGCGGTAGACAGGGGGCCCGGCAGCCCCAGCATTTT,CASGRQGARQPQHF
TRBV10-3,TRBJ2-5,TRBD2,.,TGTGCCACTGGACTAGCGGGGGGTGAAGAGACCCAGTACTTC,CATGLAGGEETQYF
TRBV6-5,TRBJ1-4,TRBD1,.,TGTGCCAGCAGCTTTAGGGGGACAGATAATGAAAAACTGTTTTTT,CASSFRGTDNEKLFF
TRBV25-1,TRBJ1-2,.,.,TGTGCCAGCAGTGAGCGCGGGCTCCCCAAATACTACACCTTC,CASSERGLPKYYTF